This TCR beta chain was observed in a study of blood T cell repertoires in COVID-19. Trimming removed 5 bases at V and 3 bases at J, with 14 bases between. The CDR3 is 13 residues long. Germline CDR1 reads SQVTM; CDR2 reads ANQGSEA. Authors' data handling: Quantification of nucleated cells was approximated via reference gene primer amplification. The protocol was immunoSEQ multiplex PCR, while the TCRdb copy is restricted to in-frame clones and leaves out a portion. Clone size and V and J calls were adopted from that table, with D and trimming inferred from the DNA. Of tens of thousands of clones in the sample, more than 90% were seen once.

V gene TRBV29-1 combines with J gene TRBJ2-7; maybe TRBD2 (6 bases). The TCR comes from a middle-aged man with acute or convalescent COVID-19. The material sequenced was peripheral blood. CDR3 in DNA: TGCAGCGTTACGGGACTGGGGTACTACGAGCAGTACTTC. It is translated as CSVTGLGYYEQYF.